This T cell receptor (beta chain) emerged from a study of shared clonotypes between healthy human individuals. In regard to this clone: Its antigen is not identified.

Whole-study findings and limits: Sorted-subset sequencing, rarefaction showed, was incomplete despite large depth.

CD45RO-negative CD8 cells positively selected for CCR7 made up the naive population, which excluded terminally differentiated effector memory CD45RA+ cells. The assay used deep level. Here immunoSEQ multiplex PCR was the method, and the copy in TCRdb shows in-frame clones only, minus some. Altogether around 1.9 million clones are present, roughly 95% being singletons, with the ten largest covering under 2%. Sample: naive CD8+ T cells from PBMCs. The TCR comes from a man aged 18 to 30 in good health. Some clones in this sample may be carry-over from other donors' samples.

The CDR3 region has the DNA TGTGCCAGCAGTCTTGGGTCCTTAGGGAACAATGAGCAGTTCTTC. It codes for CASSLGSLGNNEQFF. The chain couples TRBV27 to TRBJ2-1, with D uncertain. Germline V CDR1 and CDR2: MNHEY, SMNVEV (reference sequence). The CDR3 spans 15 residues. The V end lost 5 bases, the J end lost 5 bases, and 16 bases lay between the germline ends.